Below are 8 T cell receptor beta chains sequenced from a single sample in a study of blood T cell repertoires in COVID-19. The repertoire was sequenced with immunoSEQ multiplex PCR; TCRdb's copy has only in-frame clones and lacks some. The repertoire holds 100,000 to 150,000 clones, with around 89% as singletons. The material sequenced was peripheral blood. These receptors originate from a man aged 55 to 70 with COVID-19, enrolled during active disease.

This sequence joins TRBV10-3 and TRBJ1-1, with D possibly being TRBD1 (6 bases). The CDR3 runs 14 residues. V was clipped by 1 base and J by 2 bases, with 8 bases between them. From germline, CDR1 is ENHRY and CDR2 SYGVKD. Written as DNA, the CDR3 is TGTGCCATCAGTGAGTGGACAGAAAACACTGAAGCTTTCTTT. Encoded protein: CAISEWTENTEAFF.

This clone was picked up one time. The chain couples TRBV11-2 to TRBJ2-3; 7 bases map to TRBD2. This CDR3 contains 16 residues. The germline V gene has CDR1 SGHAT and CDR2 FQNNGV. V trimming: 2 bases; J trimming: 3 bases; junction bases outside the gene matches: 8. The DNA of the CDR3 is TGTGCCAGCAGCTTAATGCTTGGCGGGGGTACAGATACGCAGTATTTT. This gives the protein CASSLMLGGGTDTQYF.

The rearrangement uses TRBV18 and TRBJ1-1; D may be TRBD1 (6 bases). Trimming took off 1 base at V and 8 bases at J, with 17 bases between the two ends. The CDR3 extends over 15 amino acids. Per germline, CDR1 KGHSH and CDR2 LQKENI. DNA for the CDR3: TGTGCCAGCTCACCACGCTGGACAGATCGGGCCGAAGCTTTCTTT. The encoded protein is CASSPRWTDRAEAFF.

J is TRBJ1-5 and V is TRBV19; 9 nucleotides match TRBD1. The CDR3 loop spans 17 amino acids. Germline loops: CDR1 LNHDA, CDR2 SQIVND (reference sequence). V gave up 4 bases and J gave up 5 bases; unmatched junction bases: 12. The CDR3 spells CASSTDSGTGSYQPQHF. The CDR3 DNA reads TGTGCCAGTAGTACCGATTCCGGGACAGGGTCTTATCAGCCCCAGCATTTT.

The chain joins TRBV7-8 to TRBJ1-5, with D tentatively TRBD1 (5 bases). The V gene lost 3 bases and the J gene lost 9 bases, with 9 bases spanning the gap. Germline lookup yields CDR1 SGHVS and CDR2 FQNEAQ. This CDR3 is built from 12 residues. The chain's CDR3 is CASSLTQGPQHF. DNA of the CDR3: TGTGCCAGCAGCTTGACCCAGGGGCCCCAGCATTTT. Together with reference TRBV7-8 and TRBJ1-5, the CDR3 gives the full variable domain: GAGVSQSPRYKVAKRGQDVALRCDPISGHVSLFWYQQALGQGPEFLTYFQNEAQLDKSGLPSDRFFAERPEGSVSTLKIQRTQQEDSAVYLCASSLTQGPQHFGDGTRLSIL.

This sequence joins TRBV29-1 and TRBJ1-2; 8 bases align to TRBD1. The CDR3 is made up of 13 amino acids. The germline V gene encodes CDR1 SQVTM and CDR2 ANQGSEA. The J segment lost 6 bases and the V segment lost 2 bases, leaving 5 bases of the junction unmatched. The CDR3 here is CSVEPDRGDGYTF. The CDR3 coding sequence is TGCAGCGTTGAACCTGACAGGGGCGATGGCTACACCTTC.

V usage is TRBV6-5 and J usage is TRBJ1-2; 11 nucleotides align to TRBD1. Germline CDR1 reads MNHEY; CDR2 reads SVGAGI. V lost 7 bases and J lost 5; bases outside the gene matches: 9. This CDR3 spans 15 amino acids. CDR3 bases: TGTGCCAGCAATAGGGGACAGGGGGTGTTTTATGGCTACACCTTC. As protein: CASNRGQGVFYGYTF.

The gene calls are TRBV5-1 and TRBJ2-7; 7 bases align to TRBD1. The germline V gene has CDR1 SGHRS and CDR2 YFSETQ. Trimming took 3 bases from V and 3 from J; bases not matched to a gene: 6. There are 14 residues in the CDR3. Here the CDR3 reads CASSSNRDSYEQYF. CDR3 DNA: TGCGCCAGCAGCTCCAACCGGGACAGCTACGAGCAGTACTTC.